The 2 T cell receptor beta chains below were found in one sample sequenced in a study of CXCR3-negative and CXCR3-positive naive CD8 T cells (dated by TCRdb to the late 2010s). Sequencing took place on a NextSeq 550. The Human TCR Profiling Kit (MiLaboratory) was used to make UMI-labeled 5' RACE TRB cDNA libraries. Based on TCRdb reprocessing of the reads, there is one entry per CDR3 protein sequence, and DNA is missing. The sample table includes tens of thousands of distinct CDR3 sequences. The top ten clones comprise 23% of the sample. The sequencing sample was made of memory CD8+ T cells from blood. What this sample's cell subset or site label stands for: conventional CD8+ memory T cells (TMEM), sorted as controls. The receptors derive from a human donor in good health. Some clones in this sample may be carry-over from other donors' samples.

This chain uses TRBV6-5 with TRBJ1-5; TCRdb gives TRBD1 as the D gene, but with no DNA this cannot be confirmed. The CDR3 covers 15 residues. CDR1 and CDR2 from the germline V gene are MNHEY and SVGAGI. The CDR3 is CASSYSTGDNQPQHF.

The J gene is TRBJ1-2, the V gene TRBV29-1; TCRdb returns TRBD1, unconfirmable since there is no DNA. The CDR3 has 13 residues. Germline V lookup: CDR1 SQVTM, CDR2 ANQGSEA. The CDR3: CSVNQGAIYGYTF.